This T cell receptor (beta chain) came from a study of cytomegalovirus exposure and HLA in healthy donors. Sequenced by immunoSEQ multiplex PCR; TCRdb stores in-frame clones only, minus some. The table shows 200,000 to 250,000 clones, with 85% to 90% occurring only once. This clone was observed a handful of times. The V gene's germline CDR1 is LNHNV and CDR2 YYDKDF (reference sequence). The germline V and J ends were trimmed by 0 bases and 8 bases, with 11 bases remaining between them. The CDR3 is 15 amino acids. J is TRBJ1-6 and V is TRBV15; TRBD1 might be the D (5 bases). The sequenced sample consisted of PBMCs. The receptor was derived from a young man in good health and CMV-seronegative. CDR3 in DNA: TGTGCCACCAGCAGAGATCGGGGGTTCTATTCACCCCTCCACTTT. This gives the protein CATSRDRGFYSPLHF. Supplemented by reference TRBV15 and TRBJ1-6, the full variable domain reads DAMVIQNPRYQVTQFGKPVTLSCSQTLNHNVMYWYQQKSSQAPKLLFHYYDKDFNNEADTPDNFQSRRPNTSFCFLDIRSPGLGDTAMYLCATSRDRGFYSPLHFGNGTRLTVT.